This TCR beta chain was recorded in a study of cytomegalovirus exposure and HLA in healthy donors. CDR1 is SGHTA and CDR2 is FQGNSA in the germline V gene. This CDR3 contains 15 residues. Note on this clone: The antigen is unknown.

PCR involved 60 Vbeta and 13 Jbeta primers. As processed by the authors: The authors later counted about 80 million unique TCR beta chains, some 12 million of them shared. Using immunoSEQ multiplex PCR, the repertoire was profiled, and TCRdb retains in-frame clones only, with some absent. That table supplies the V and J calls and clone size; D and trimming were determined from the DNA. The sample has more than 95,000 clones; 70% to 80% are singletons. Findings of the study overall: Several of the most significant clusters appeared linked to common viral pathogens, based on a later analysis. Three chains tied to CMV proved CMV antigen-specific in vitro. The authors later linked a missense DCLRE1C variant to TCR beta V- and J-gene trimming.

The chain uses TRBV7-2 and TRBJ2-5, with 15 bases matching TRBD2. Gene TRBJ2-7 matches the end of the DNA better, so the J call may be wrong. The sequence came from a man aged 30 to 39 in good health and CMV-seropositive. Input material: PBMCs. CDR3 nucleotides: TGTGCCAGCAGCCCAGGACTAGCGGGAGGGATCGAGCAGTACTTC. It codes for CASSPGLAGGIEQYF.